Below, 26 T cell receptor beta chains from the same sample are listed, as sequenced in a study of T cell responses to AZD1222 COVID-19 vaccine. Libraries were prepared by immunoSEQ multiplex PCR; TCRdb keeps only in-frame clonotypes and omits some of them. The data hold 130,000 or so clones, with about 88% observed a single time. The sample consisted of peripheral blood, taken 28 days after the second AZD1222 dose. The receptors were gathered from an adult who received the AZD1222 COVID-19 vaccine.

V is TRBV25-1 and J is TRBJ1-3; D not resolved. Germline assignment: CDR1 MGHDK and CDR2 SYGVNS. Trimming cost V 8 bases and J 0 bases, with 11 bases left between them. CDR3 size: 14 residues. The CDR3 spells CASVASYSGNTIYF. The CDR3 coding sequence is TGTGCCAGCGTGGCGTCTTACTCTGGAAACACCATATATTTT.

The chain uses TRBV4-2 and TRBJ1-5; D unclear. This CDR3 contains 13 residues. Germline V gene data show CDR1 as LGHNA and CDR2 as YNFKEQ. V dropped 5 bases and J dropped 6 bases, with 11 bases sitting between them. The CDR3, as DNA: TGTGCCAGCAGCGCAACTGCAGGTCAGCCCCAGCATTTT. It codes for CASSATAGQPQHF.

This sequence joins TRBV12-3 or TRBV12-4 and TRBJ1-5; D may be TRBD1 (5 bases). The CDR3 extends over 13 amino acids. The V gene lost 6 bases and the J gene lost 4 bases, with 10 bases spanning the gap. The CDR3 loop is CASRFGANQPQHF. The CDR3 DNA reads TGTGCCAGCAGATTCGGGGCGAATCAGCCCCAGCATTTT.

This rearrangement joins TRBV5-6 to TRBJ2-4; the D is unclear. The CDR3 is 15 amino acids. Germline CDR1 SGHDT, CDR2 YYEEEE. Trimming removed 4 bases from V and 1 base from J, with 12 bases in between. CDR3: CASSHLRYAKNIQYF. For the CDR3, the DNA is TGTGCCAGCAGCCACCTACGTTACGCCAAAAACATTCAGTACTTC.

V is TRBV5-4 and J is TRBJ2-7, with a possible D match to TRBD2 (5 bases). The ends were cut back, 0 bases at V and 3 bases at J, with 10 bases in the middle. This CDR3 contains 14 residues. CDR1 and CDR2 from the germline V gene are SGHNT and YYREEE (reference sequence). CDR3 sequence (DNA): TGTGCCAGCAGCTTGGCCCCGGGAAACTACGAGCAGTACTTC. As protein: CASSLAPGNYEQYF.

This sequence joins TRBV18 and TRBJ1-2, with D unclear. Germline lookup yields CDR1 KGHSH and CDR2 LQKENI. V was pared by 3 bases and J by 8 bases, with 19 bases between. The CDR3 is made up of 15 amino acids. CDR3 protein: CASSPERVSLRGYTF. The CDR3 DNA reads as TGTGCCAGCTCACCCGAGAGGGTTTCACTGCGAGGCTACACCTTC. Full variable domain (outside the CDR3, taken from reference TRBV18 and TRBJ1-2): NAGVMQNPRHLVRRRGQEARLRCSPMKGHSHVYWYRQLPEEGLKFMVYLQKENIIDESGMPKERFSAEFPKEGPSILRIQQVVRGDSAAYFCASSPERVSLRGYTFGSGTRLTVV.

The CDR3 nucleotides are TGTGCCAGCAGCTTGAATTCTTATGGCTACACCTTC. This sequence encodes CASSLNSYGYTF. The rearrangement uses TRBV5-6 and TRBJ1-2; D remains unclear. Germline CDR1 reads SGHDT; CDR2 reads YYEEEE. The ends were cut back, 1 base at V and 5 bases at J, with 6 bases in the middle. This CDR3 comprises 12 residues.

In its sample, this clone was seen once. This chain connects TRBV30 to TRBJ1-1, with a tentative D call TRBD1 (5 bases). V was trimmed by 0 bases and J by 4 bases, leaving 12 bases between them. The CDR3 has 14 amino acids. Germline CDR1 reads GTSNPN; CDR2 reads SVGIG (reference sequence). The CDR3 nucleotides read TGTGCCTGGAGTGTAAGGCAGGGCTTCACTGAAGCTTTCTTT. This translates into CAWSVRQGFTEAFF.

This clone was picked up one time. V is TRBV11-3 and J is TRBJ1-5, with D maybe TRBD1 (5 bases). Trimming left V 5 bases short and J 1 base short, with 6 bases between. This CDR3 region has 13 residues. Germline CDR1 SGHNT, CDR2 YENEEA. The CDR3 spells CASSGGSNQPQHF. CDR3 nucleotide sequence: TGTGCCAGCAGCGGGGGGAGCAATCAGCCCCAGCATTTT.

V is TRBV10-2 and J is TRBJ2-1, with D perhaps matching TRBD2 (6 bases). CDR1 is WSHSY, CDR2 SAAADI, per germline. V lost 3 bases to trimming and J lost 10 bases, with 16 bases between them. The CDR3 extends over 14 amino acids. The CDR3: CASSEVASVYEQFF. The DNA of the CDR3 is TGCGCCAGCAGTGAAGTGGCTAGCGTTTACGAGCAGTTCTTC.

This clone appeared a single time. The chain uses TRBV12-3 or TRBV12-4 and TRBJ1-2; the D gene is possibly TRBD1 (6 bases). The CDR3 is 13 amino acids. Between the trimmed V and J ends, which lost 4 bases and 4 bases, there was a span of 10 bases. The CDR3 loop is CASSSGTPYGYTF. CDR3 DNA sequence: TGTGCCAGCAGTTCGGGGACACCCTATGGCTACACCTTC.

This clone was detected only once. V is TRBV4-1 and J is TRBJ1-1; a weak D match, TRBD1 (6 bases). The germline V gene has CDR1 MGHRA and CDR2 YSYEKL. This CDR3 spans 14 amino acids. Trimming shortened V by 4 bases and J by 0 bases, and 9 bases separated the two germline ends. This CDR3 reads CASSRDKLNTEAFF. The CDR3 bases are TGCGCCAGCAGCCGGGACAAGTTGAACACTGAAGCTTTCTTT.

The CDR3 DNA is TGTGCCAGCAGCTTACGCGGGGTAGCGGGGGTGGGGGAGACCCAGTACTTC. It specifies CASSLRGVAGVGETQYF. This chain connects TRBV11-2 to TRBJ2-5, with TRBD2 matching 9 bases. Germline V gene lookup returns CDR1 SGHAT and CDR2 FQNNGV. V trimming: 2 bases; J trimming: 5 bases; junction bases outside the gene matches: 12. The CDR3 totals 17 residues.

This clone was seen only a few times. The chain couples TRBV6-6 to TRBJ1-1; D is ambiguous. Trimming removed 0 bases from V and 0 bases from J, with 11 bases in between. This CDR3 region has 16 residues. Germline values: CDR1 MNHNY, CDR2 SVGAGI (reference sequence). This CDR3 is CASSYSSKVMNTEAFF. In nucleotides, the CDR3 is TGTGCCAGCAGTTACTCGAGTAAGGTTATGAACACTGAAGCTTTCTTT.

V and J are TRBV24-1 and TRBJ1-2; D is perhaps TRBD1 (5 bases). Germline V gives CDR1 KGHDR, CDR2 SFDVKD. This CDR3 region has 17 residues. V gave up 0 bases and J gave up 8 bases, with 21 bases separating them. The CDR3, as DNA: TGTGCCACCAGTGATTTGCGGTCGGGGGACCCGACTCCGGGCTACACCTTC. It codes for CATSDLRSGDPTPGYTF.

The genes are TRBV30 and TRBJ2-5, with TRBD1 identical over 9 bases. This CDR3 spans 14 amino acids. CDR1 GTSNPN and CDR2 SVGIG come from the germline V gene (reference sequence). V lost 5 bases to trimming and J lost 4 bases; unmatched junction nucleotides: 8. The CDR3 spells CAWDPGQGLETQYF. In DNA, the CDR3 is TGTGCCTGGGACCCGGGACAGGGTTTAGAGACCCAGTACTTC.

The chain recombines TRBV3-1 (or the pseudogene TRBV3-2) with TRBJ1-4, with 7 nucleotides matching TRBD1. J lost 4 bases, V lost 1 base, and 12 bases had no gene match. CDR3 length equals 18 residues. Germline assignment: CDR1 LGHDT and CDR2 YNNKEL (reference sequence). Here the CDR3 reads CASSQGRYRGQLNEKLFF. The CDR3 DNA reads TGTGCCAGCAGCCAAGGTCGGTACAGGGGACAACTTAATGAAAAACTGTTTTTT.

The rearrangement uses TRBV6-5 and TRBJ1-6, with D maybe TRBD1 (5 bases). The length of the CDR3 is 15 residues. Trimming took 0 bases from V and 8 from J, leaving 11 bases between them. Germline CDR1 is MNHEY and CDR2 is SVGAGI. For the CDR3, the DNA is TGTGCCAGCAGTTACTCTTGGGGGGACGATTCACCCCTCCACTTT. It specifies CASSYSWGDDSPLHF.

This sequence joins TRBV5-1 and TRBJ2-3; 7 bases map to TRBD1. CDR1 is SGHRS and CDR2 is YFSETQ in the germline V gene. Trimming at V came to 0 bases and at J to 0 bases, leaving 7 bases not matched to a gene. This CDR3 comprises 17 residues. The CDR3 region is CASSLVPGTVSTDTQYF. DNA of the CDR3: TGCGCCAGCAGCTTGGTCCCCGGGACAGTAAGCACAGATACGCAGTATTTT.

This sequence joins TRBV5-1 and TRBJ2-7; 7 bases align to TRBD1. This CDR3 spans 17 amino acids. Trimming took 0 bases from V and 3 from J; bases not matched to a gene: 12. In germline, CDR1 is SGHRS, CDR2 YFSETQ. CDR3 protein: CASSLVIGQAIYYEQYF. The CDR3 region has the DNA TGCGCCAGCAGCTTGGTAATCGGACAGGCCATATACTACGAGCAGTACTTC. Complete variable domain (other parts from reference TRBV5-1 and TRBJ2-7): KAGVTQTPRYLIKTRGQQVTLSCSPISGHRSVSWYQQTPGQGLQFLFEYFSETQRNKGNFPGRFSGRQFSNSRSEMNVSTLELGDSALYLCASSLVIGQAIYYEQYFGPGTRLTVT.

In DNA form, the CDR3 reads TGTGCCAGCAGCCACTCCCAGACCCAGTACTTC. Translating gives CASSHSQTQYF. The V gene is TRBV3-1 (or the pseudogene TRBV3-2), the J gene TRBJ2-5; D remains unclear. The CDR3 is 11 amino acids. Per the germline V gene, CDR1 is LGHDT and CDR2 is YNNKEL (reference sequence). The V end lost 3 bases, the J end lost 6 bases, and 5 bases lay between the germline ends.

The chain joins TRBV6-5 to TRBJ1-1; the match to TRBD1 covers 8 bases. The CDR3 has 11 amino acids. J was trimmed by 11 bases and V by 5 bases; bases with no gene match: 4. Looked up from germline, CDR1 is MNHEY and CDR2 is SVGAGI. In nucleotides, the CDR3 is TGTGCCAGCAGTATTCAGGGGGCGGCTTTCTTT. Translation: CASSIQGAAFF.

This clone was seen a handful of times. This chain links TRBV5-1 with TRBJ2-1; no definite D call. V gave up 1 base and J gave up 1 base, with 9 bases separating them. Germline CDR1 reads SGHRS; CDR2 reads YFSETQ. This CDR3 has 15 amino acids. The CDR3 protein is CASSLSLQSYNEQFF. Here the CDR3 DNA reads TGCGCCAGCAGCTTGTCACTACAATCCTACAATGAGCAGTTCTTC.

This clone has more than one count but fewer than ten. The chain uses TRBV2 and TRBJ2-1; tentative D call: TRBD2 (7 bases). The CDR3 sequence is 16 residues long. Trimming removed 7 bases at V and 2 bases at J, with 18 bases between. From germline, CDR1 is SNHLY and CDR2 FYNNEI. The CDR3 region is CASTRAGRGAYNEQFF. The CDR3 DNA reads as TGTGCCAGCACAAGAGCGGGGAGGGGGGCCTACAATGAGCAGTTCTTC.

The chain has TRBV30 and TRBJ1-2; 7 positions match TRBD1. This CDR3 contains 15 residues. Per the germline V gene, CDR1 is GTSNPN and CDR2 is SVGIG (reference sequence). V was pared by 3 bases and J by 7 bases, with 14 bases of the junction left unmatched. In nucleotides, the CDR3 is TGTGCCTGGAGCCTTCCGATAGGGGGCGGAAGTGGCTACACCTTC. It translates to CAWSLPIGGGSGYTF.

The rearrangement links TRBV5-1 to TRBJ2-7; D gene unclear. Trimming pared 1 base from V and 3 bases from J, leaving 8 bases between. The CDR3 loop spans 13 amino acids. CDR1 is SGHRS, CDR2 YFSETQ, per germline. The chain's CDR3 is CASSLPGGYEQYF. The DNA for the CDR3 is TGCGCCAGCAGCTTGCCCGGCGGCTACGAGCAGTACTTC.